This entry concerns a single T cell receptor beta chain. This clone was recorded once. There is no known antigen for this receptor. No much larger clonotype is one base removed from it; base qualities were not supplied. What the time point label conveys for this sample: baseline before first vaccination. Vaccinee samples were obtained from the UK trials COV001 and COV002, which included a single-blind randomized controlled phase 2/3 trial of AZD1222 (ChAdOx1 nCoV-19) in healthy adults. For TCRbeta chain sequencing, PBMC samples were collected from trial participants at day 0 and at day 28 after the second dose. The data were obtained in a study of T cell responses to AZD1222 COVID-19 vaccine (dated by TCRdb to the early 2020s). Study-wide context: Because spike-specific TCR depth and breadth did not differ between the two schedules, AZD1222 recipients who got a second dose at roughly 4 weeks were pooled with those who got a second dose at roughly 12 weeks. A total of 230 or so trial participants underwent TCR sequencing, of whom about 210 received two doses of AZD1222 and some 26 received two doses of the MenACWY control vaccine. Trial participants were enrolled by age into subgroups of 18-55, 56-69 and 70-plus years, and about 150, 27 and 61 TCR-sequenced participants, respectively, were included in these subgroups. The investigation overall reported the following: No day 14 peak-response samples were available, so repertoires were characterized only after the peak T cell response. The vaccine-associated CD4 TCRs covered the entire spike protein, and the dominant responses fell in regions 160-218 and 743-854. Participants were mostly white British, with more females than males. The authors suggested clonal diversity may have been underestimated. Epitopes outside the regions mutated in the B.1.351 and B.1.1.7 variants were reportedly recognized by nearly half of the unique spike-specific TCRs. In the small 56-69-year group, the increase in depth fell short of significance, most likely because of low power. Conclusions about previously exposed vaccinees are limited, since just 5 to 7 AZD1222 recipients were seropositive for SARS-CoV-2 at baseline. After two AZD1222 doses, spike-specific TCR breadth and depth were significantly higher than at day 0 and than in MenACWY recipients.

V lost 5 bases and J lost 3 bases; the stretch between them is 10 bases long. The CDR3 spans 13 residues, from the cysteine through the phenylalanine. Only CDR3 DNA is held: 39 bases, read in frame from base 1. CDR1 and CDR2 are drawn from the germline V gene (reference sequence): WNHNN, SYGVQD. The CDR3 regions of human TCRbeta chains were analyzed by immunosequencing. Processing in the source paper ran as follows. Repertoire TCRs were matched against a reference library of SARS-CoV-2-specific TCRs generated with the MIRA antigen-specificity platform. Breadth was defined as the fraction of unique TCRs that were SARS-CoV-2-associated. Depth was defined as the fraction of total T cells that were SARS-CoV-2-associated. Using the MIRA data, each spike-specific TCR was mapped to the spike region that the TCR reacts to and placed in a CD4 or CD8 class. Log10-transformed breadth and depth values were compared by one-way ANOVA with Sidak's multiple comparisons tests. The source is immuneACCESS, and TCRdb retained only in-frame sequences with V and J called. Part of the clones is not carried over; for the studies checked, unresolved V genes explain less than half of this, and the remainder is unexplained. The D gene and trimming were derived from the DNA, and the V and J assignments and clone size from that table. For this sample the table gives more than 95,000 clones, of which approximately 91% were detected only once. The top ten hold roughly a sixth of the sample.

This TCR was recovered from an adult in good health. The specimen comprised peripheral blood, sampled on day 0 of AZD1222 vaccination. The sequence is built from TRBV10-1 and TRBJ1-1, with a tentative D gene TRBD1 over 5 matching bases. The CDR3 in this case is CASSPTGDTEAFF. At the DNA level, the sequence is TGCGCCAGCAGTCCCACGGGGGACACTGAAGCTTTCTTT.